This is a list of T cell receptor beta chains from one sample in a study of OX40 agonist ivuxolimab in advanced cancers. Profiled with immunoSEQ multiplex PCR; TCRdb holds only in-frame clones, not every one. The sample lists tens of thousands of clones, just over 85% seen once, with around 3% in the top ten. The sample here was CD4+ or CD8+ T cells sorted from blood, taken in a trial of the OX40 agonist ivuxolimab. The receptors stem from an adult with an advanced solid tumor such as melanoma, head and neck, liver or kidney cancer. CDR3s include the opening cysteine and the closing phenylalanine or tryptophan. Each record gives: clone size, D gene, V gene, J gene, CDR3 protein, CDR3 DNA. D genes are given only for firm matches. The size entry is marked missing in some rows and otherwise reads once, few, many or a size class.

.	.	TRBV6-6	TRBJ2-7	CASSQNYEQYF	TGTGCCAGCTCTCAGAACTACGAGCAGTACTTC
.	.	TRBV4-2	TRBJ1-5	CASSQDKGSNQPQHF	TGTGCCAGCAGCCAAGATAAAGGTAGCAATCAGCCCCAGCATTTT
.	.	TRBV5-1	TRBJ2-3	CASSSRISLKADTQYF	TGCGCCAGCAGCTCCAGAATTTCCCTGAAGGCAGATACGCAGTATTTT
.	TRBD2	TRBV18	TRBJ2-7	CASSPTQLAGSYEQYF	TGTGCCAGCTCACCAACACAACTAGCGGGGTCCTACGAGCAGTACTTC
.	.	TRBV7-6	TRBJ2-6	CASSLQDGANVLTF	TGTGCCAGCAGCTTACAAGATGGGGCCAACGTCCTGACTTTC
.	TRBD2	TRBV11-3	TRBJ2-1	CASSLDLWGSGRNNEQFF	TGTGCCAGCAGCTTAGACCTTTGGGGAAGCGGGAGGAACAATGAGCAGTTCTTC
.	.	TRBV30	TRBJ1-6	CAWSVPRNNSPLHF	TGTGCCTGGAGTGTACCCAGGAATAATTCACCCCTCCACTTT
.	.	TRBV18	TRBJ1-3	CASSPPGGSGNTIYF	TGTGCCAGCTCACCACCGGGGGGCTCTGGAAACACCATATATTTT
.	TRBD2	TRBV7-3	TRBJ2-2	CASSPSGGASTGELFF	TGTGCCAGCAGCCCTAGCGGGGGGGCCTCCACCGGGGAGCTGTTTTTT
once	.	TRBV13	TRBJ2-7	CASLPGGAAHSYEQYF	TGTGCCAGTCTTCCCGGTGGGGCAGCCCACTCCTACGAGCAGTACTTC
.	.	TRBV5-1	TRBJ2-7	CASSLGGGTYEQYF	TGCGCCAGCAGCTTGGGTGGCGGGACGTACGAGCAGTACTTC
.	.	TRBV5-1	TRBJ1-5	CASSLLQGGSNQPQHF	TGCGCCAGCAGCTTATTACAGGGCGGGAGCAATCAGCCCCAGCATTTT
.	.	TRBV7-2	TRBJ1-2	CASSFSGDYGYTF	TGTGCCAGCAGCTTTTCAGGGGACTATGGCTACACCTTC
few	TRBD2	TRBV7-3	TRBJ2-3	CASSLYSSGTADTQYF	TGTGCCAGCAGCTTATATTCTAGCGGGACGGCAGATACGCAGTATTTT
.	.	TRBV10-1	TRBJ1-1	CASSSQRGGTEAFF	TGCGCCAGCAGTTCACAGCGGGGAGGCACTGAAGCTTTCTTT
.	.	TRBV30	TRBJ2-1	CAWRGWTRNEQFF	TGTGCCTGGAGGGGTTGGACCCGCAATGAGCAGTTCTTC
.	.	TRBV18	TRBJ2-5	CASSPRRESQETQYF	TGTGCCAGCTCACCACGGAGGGAGAGCCAAGAGACCCAGTACTTC
.	TRBD1	TRBV27	TRBJ1-2	CASSVDRGNYGYTF	TGTGCCAGCAGTGTAGACAGGGGCAACTATGGCTACACCTTC
.	.	TRBV6-1	TRBJ2-5	CASKWVGAEETQYF	TGTGCCAGCAAGTGGGTGGGGGCTGAAGAGACCCAGTACTTC
.	.	TRBV5-1	TRBJ2-7	CASSLDQGLNEQYF	TGCGCCAGCAGTCTGGACCAGGGGCTGAACGAGCAGTACTTC
.	TRBD1	TRBV5-1	TRBJ1-2	CASSQDRGSNYGYTF	TGCGCCAGCAGTCAGGACAGGGGGTCGAACTATGGCTACACCTTC
.	TRBD1	TRBV30	TRBJ1-6	CAWSRTGGILRRYNSPLHF	TGTGCCTGGAGTAGGACAGGGGGCATCCTCCGTCGATATAATTCACCCCTCCACTTT
.	TRBD2	TRBV29-1	TRBJ2-5	CSTRSGGAGETQYF	TGCAGCACCCGATCGGGGGGGGCGGGGGAGACCCAGTACTTC
.	.	TRBV2	TRBJ2-7	CASSLGGGNSYEQYF	TGTGCCAGCAGCCTAGGAGGGGGGAATTCCTACGAGCAGTACTTC
.	.	TRBV6-1	TRBJ1-2	CASSEDARVKGYTF	TGTGCCAGCAGTGAAGATGCCAGGGTCAAAGGCTACACCTTC
.	.	TRBV29-1	TRBJ2-7	CSVVGRGENSYEQYF	TGCAGCGTTGTGGGTCGGGGAGAGAACTCCTACGAGCAGTACTTC
.	.	TRBV29-1	TRBJ2-2	CSVRRQTNTGELFF	TGCAGCGTCCGAAGGCAGACGAACACCGGGGAGCTGTTTTTT
.	.	TRBV6-1	TRBJ2-7	CASSQTFYYEQYF	TGTGCCAGCAGTCAGACGTTCTATTACGAGCAGTACTTC
.	TRBD2	TRBV7-9	TRBJ2-4	CASSLAPGTSGNIQYF	TGTGCCAGCAGCTTAGCCCCCGGGACTAGCGGGAACATTCAGTACTTC
.	.	TRBV7-9	TRBJ1-6	CASSLGGISNSPLHF	TGTGCCAGCAGCTTAGGGGGGATTTCTAATTCACCCCTCCACTTT
.	.	TRBV19	TRBJ1-1	CASSITGLEPPEAFF	TGTGCCAGTAGTATTACAGGATTGGAACCGCCTGAAGCTTTCTTT
few	.	TRBV15	TRBJ1-5	CATSRDPWTGNQPQHF	TGTGCCACCAGCAGAGATCCCTGGACAGGCAATCAGCCCCAGCATTTT
.	TRBD1	TRBV6-5	TRBJ2-4	CASRGPGQEKNIQYF	TGTGCCAGCAGGGGTCCGGGACAGGAGAAAAACATTCAGTACTTC
once	TRBD1	TRBV29-1	TRBJ2-7	CSVVVWDRVSYEQYF	TGCAGCGTTGTTGTGTGGGACAGGGTCTCCTACGAGCAGTACTTC
.	TRBD2	TRBV18	TRBJ2-7	CASSPGTSGAYEQYF	TGTGCCAGCTCACCAGGGACTAGCGGGGCCTACGAGCAGTACTTC
.	TRBD2	TRBV19	TRBJ2-1	CASSIGGRGGRSSYNEQFF	TGTGCCAGTAGTATAGGCGGGAGGGGGGGAAGGAGCTCCTACAATGAGCAGTTCTTC
.	TRBD1	TRBV5-1	TRBJ1-2	CASSLEGQGAGYTF	TGCGCCAGCAGCTTGGAGGGACAGGGGGCTGGCTACACCTTC
.	.	TRBV7-2	TRBJ2-7	CASSLEGGSYEQYF	TGTGCCAGCAGCTTAGAAGGCGGCTCCTACGAGCAGTACTTC
.	TRBD1	TRBV7-6	TRBJ1-1	CASSLRKTTGFSAFF	TGTGCCAGCAGCTTGCGCAAAACGACAGGGTTTTCAGCTTTCTTT
.	TRBD1	TRBV18	TRBJ1-1	CASSPGQGLAGNTEAFF	TGTGCCAGCTCACCCGGACAGGGCCTCGCGGGGAACACTGAAGCTTTCTTT
.	TRBD1	TRBV7-9	TRBJ1-5	CASRWVPGQRNQPQHF	TGTGCCAGCAGGTGGGTACCGGGACAGCGCAATCAGCCCCAGCATTTT
.	TRBD1	TRBV7-2	TRBJ2-7	CASARSYRGSYEQYF	TGTGCCAGCGCCCGGTCCTACAGGGGTTCTTACGAGCAGTACTTC
.	.	TRBV2	TRBJ2-7	CASKLPTGSSYEQYF	TGTGCCAGCAAGCTCCCGACAGGAAGCTCCTACGAGCAGTACTTC
once	TRBD2	TRBV2	TRBJ2-5	CASRGLADQETQYF	TGTGCCAGCAGAGGACTAGCGGATCAAGAGACCCAGTACTTC
few	TRBD2	TRBV5-4	TRBJ2-7	CASSLALAGIYEQYF	TGTGCCAGCAGCTTGGCCCTAGCGGGAATCTACGAGCAGTACTTC